One sample yielded the 13 T cell receptor beta chains listed below, sequenced in a study of blood T cell repertoires in COVID-19. Sequenced by immunoSEQ multiplex PCR; TCRdb stores in-frame clones only, minus some. The sample consists of about 140,000 clones, 80% to 85% of them appearing once. Input material: peripheral blood. These receptor sequences come from a human donor in a cohort sampled during active COVID-19.

The V gene is TRBV28, the J gene TRBJ1-5, with TRBD1 matching 9 bases. V was clipped by 1 base and J by 6 bases; unmatched bases: 7. CDR1 is MDHEN and CDR2 is SYDVKM in the germline V gene. CDR3 length: 16 residues. CDR3: CASSLFGTGGVQPQHF. The CDR3 DNA is TGTGCCAGCAGTTTATTCGGTACAGGGGGCGTTCAGCCCCAGCATTTT.

This clone has just one count. The V gene is TRBV7-2, the J gene TRBJ1-1; weak D call: TRBD1 (6 bases). Germline loops: CDR1 SGHTA, CDR2 FQGNSA. The CDR3 length is 15 residues. Trimming shortened V by 5 bases and J by 7 bases, and 20 bases separated the two germline ends. CDR3 nucleotide sequence: TGTGCCAGCAGCCTGTTTGGCCAGGGGCCCATTGAAGCTTTCTTT. Protein product: CASSLFGQGPIEAFF.

V usage is TRBV7-8 and J usage is TRBJ1-2, with 7 bases that match TRBD1. V was clipped by 1 base and J by 4 bases; unmatched bases: 6. This CDR3 has 15 residues. Germline lookup yields CDR1 SGHVS and CDR2 FQNEAQ. The CDR3 loop is CASSLVGRGTYGYTF. In DNA, the CDR3 is TGTGCCAGCAGCTTAGTTGGCAGGGGGACCTATGGCTACACCTTC.

The chain carries TRBV5-1 and TRBJ2-7; perhaps TRBD2 as D (5 bases). The CDR3 extends over 17 amino acids. The V gene lost 0 bases and the J gene lost 0 bases, with 16 bases spanning the gap. Germline assignment: CDR1 SGHRS and CDR2 YFSETQ. Here the CDR3 reads CASSLAGVGGSSYEQYF. The DNA for the CDR3 is TGCGCCAGCAGCTTGGCCGGGGTTGGCGGAAGCTCCTACGAGCAGTACTTC.

The chain recombines TRBV28 with TRBJ2-5, with TRBD2 identical over 8 bases. Germline CDR1 reads MDHEN; CDR2 reads SYDVKM. CDR3 length: 17 amino acids. V was clipped by 2 bases and J by 5 bases; unmatched bases: 13. CDR3 DNA: TGTGCCAGCAGTTTAATCCTGGGGGGTAGCGGGACGGAGACCCAGTACTTC. Amino acid sequence: CASSLILGGSGTETQYF. The variable domain in full, with the rest retrieved from reference TRBV28 and TRBJ2-5, is DVKVTQSSRYLVKRTGEKVFLECVQDMDHENMFWYRQDPGLGLRLIYFSYDVKMKEKGDIPEGYSVSREKKERFSLILESASTNQTSMYLCASSLILGGSGTETQYFGPGTRLLVL.

This clone was seen only once. The chain carries TRBV28 and TRBJ2-2; 10 bases are a match to TRBD1. Germline V gene sequence: CDR1 MDHEN, CDR2 SYDVKM. The CDR3 extends over 15 amino acids. V dropped 6 bases and J dropped 5; count of bases not matched to a gene: 6. The CDR3 region has the DNA TGTGCCAGCAGGGGACAGGGGAAAGGTACCGGGGAGCTGTTTTTT. This encodes CASRGQGKGTGELFF. The entire variable domain, with the rest obtained from reference TRBV28 and TRBJ2-2, is as follows: DVKVTQSSRYLVKRTGEKVFLECVQDMDHENMFWYRQDPGLGLRLIYFSYDVKMKEKGDIPEGYSVSREKKERFSLILESASTNQTSMYLCASRGQGKGTGELFFGEGSRLTVL.

V and J are TRBV27 and TRBJ2-7, with TRBD2 matching 7 bases. This CDR3 spans 14 amino acids. Germline V CDR1 and CDR2: MNHEY, SMNVEV (reference sequence). The junction had 7 bases not matched to a gene; V was cut back by 6 bases and J by 2 bases. DNA for the CDR3: TGTGCCAGCAGCCCTTCTGCGGGGGCCTACGAGCAGTACTTC. Amino acids: CASSPSAGAYEQYF.

The chain is built from TRBV7-2 and TRBJ2-7, with D tentatively TRBD2 (6 bases). The CDR3 is made up of 15 amino acids. Trimming cost V 6 bases and J 0 bases, with 15 bases left between them. The germline CDR1 and CDR2 sequences are SGHTA and FQGNSA. For the CDR3, the DNA is TGTGCCAGCAGACAACCGGGACTGTACTCCTACGAGCAGTACTTC. This translates into CASRQPGLYSYEQYF.

V is TRBV28 and J is TRBJ1-1; TRBD1 matches at 8 bases. Trimming removed 4 bases from V and 1 base from J; junction bases left unmatched: 5. CDR1 is MDHEN, CDR2 SYDVKM, per germline. This CDR3 is 15 amino acids long. This CDR3 is CASSSYGQGNTEAFF. Here the CDR3 DNA reads TGTGCCAGCAGTTCCTACGGACAGGGGAACACTGAAGCTTTCTTT.

The V gene is TRBV19, the J gene TRBJ2-7, with 9 nucleotides matching TRBD1. The V gene's germline CDR1 is LNHDA and CDR2 SQIVND (reference sequence). J lost 6 bases, V lost 5 bases, and 8 bases had no gene match. This CDR3 region has 14 residues. CDR3 DNA sequence: TGTGCCAGTAGTCTGGACAGGGGAGGTGGCGAGCAGTACTTC. Its translation is CASSLDRGGGEQYF.

This chain connects TRBV19 to TRBJ2-7; 11 nucleotides align to TRBD2. V shed 5 bases and J 2 bases; nucleotides not matched to a gene: 11. The CDR3 is 17 amino acids. Germline lookup yields CDR1 LNHDA and CDR2 SQIVND (reference sequence). CDR3 bases: TGTGCCAGTAGTCCCGGACTAGCGGGTGTTCTAGCCTACGAGCAGTACTTC. Its translation: CASSPGLAGVLAYEQYF. Drawing the rest from reference TRBV19 and TRBJ2-7, the complete variable domain is DGGITQSPKYLFRKEGQNVTLSCEQNLNHDAMYWYRQDPGQGLRLIYYSQIVNDFQKGDIAEGYSVSREKKESFPLTVTSAQKNPTAFYLCASSPGLAGVLAYEQYFGPGTRLTVT.

This clone is a singleton in its sample. The chain links TRBV6-2 or TRBV6-3 to TRBJ1-5, with D perhaps TRBD1 (6 bases). Germline values: CDR1 MNHEY, CDR2 SVGEGT. Trimming removed 4 bases from V and 3 bases from J, with 10 bases in between. The CDR3 has 14 amino acids. The CDR3 is CASSSTGHNQPQHF. CDR3 coding DNA: TGTGCCAGCAGTTCCACAGGGCACAATCAGCCCCAGCATTTT.

The gene calls are TRBV19 and TRBJ1-4; D remains unclear. This CDR3 has 14 amino acids. Germline assignment: CDR1 LNHDA and CDR2 SQIVND (reference sequence). With 3 bases removed from V and 5 bases from J, the gap between germline ends came to 10 bases. CDR3 protein: CASSMLGGNEKLFF. CDR3 nucleotide sequence: TGTGCCAGTAGTATGTTGGGCGGGAATGAAAAACTGTTTTTT.